This T cell receptor beta chain was captured by sequencing in a study of blood T cell repertoires in COVID-19. Study background: Samples representing acute and convalescent COVID-19 were sourced from the United States, Italy and Spain. PBMCs, B-cell-depleted T cells, or T cells were the source of the cDNA or gDNA that made up the material.

The CDR3 extends over 15 amino acids. CDR1 and CDR2 (germline): PRHDT, FYEKMQ (reference sequence). The junction had 7 bases not matched to a gene; V was cut back by 2 bases and J by 4 bases. In the original processing: The assay estimated nucleated cells by amplifying reference gene primers. Clones were sequenced by immunoSEQ multiplex PCR, and TCRdb holds only the in-frame ones, with some missing. The V and J calls and the clone size are those of that table, but D and trimming were determined from the DNA. Of approximately 430,000 clones listed, roughly 88% are singletons. The TCR originated in a woman in her twenties or thirties with active or convalescent COVID-19. The V and J genes are TRBV13 and TRBJ1-1; 7 positions agree with TRBD1. Source material: peripheral blood. CDR3 DNA: TGTGCCAGCAGCTTAATAGGGACAGAAACCACTGAAGCTTTCTTT. It specifies CASSLIGTETTEAFF.